Sequencing of this TCR beta chain was carried out in a study of cytomegalovirus exposure and HLA in healthy donors. Study-level background: The same platform used for the 666 first-cohort repertoires was also used for the 120 or so validation repertoires, as a later analysis reported.

Only in-frame clones appear in the TCRdb table, and some are missing; sequencing was by immunoSEQ multiplex PCR. The table lists 71,000 or so clones, approximately 94% of them singletons, with roughly 0.94% in the top ten. Germline values: CDR1 SGHKS, CDR2 YYEKEE (reference sequence). The CDR3 length is 15 residues. The V segment lost 5 bases and the J segment 2 bases; nucleotides outside the gene matches: 5. Study-level points and caveats: Reports showed the classifier diagnosing cytomegalovirus status with high specificity and sensitivity. The tendency of first-cohort TCR clusters to co-occur in the 120 or so validation repertoires was the finding of a later analysis. The authors confirmed in vitro that three CMV-associated chains were specific for CMV antigens.

As for this clone: Antigen unknown.

The chain couples TRBV5-5 to TRBJ2-1; TRBD1 aligns across 9 bases. Material for sequencing was PBMCs. The sequence came from a woman under 30 in good health and CMV-seronegative. The chain's CDR3 is CASSTGTGPYNEQFF. Here the CDR3 DNA reads TGTGCCAGCAGTACCGGGACAGGGCCCTACAATGAGCAGTTCTTC.